These T cell receptor beta chains were read from a single sample in a study of OX40 agonist ivuxolimab in advanced cancers. Only in-frame clones appear in the TCRdb table, and some are missing; sequencing was by immunoSEQ multiplex PCR. In the table there are about 80,000 clones, 80% to 90% of which are singletons. This material consisted of CD4+ or CD8+ T cells sorted from blood, taken in a trial of the OX40 agonist ivuxolimab. Source of these receptors: an adult with an advanced solid tumor such as melanoma, head and neck, liver or kidney cancer. The CDR3 runs from the conserved cysteine through the conserved F or W. Each record gives: clone size, V gene, J gene, D gene, CDR3 protein, CDR3 DNA. The D gene is left open where the match is weak. Clone size appears in some rows only: once, few, many, or a class for an expanded clone.

size: NA
V: TRBV2
J: TRBJ1-4
D: TRBD1
CDR3: CASSETQGARYNEKLFF
DNA: TGTGCCAGCAGTGAGACGCAGGGGGCGCGGTATAATGAAAAACTGTTTTTT

size: NA
V: TRBV6-5
J: TRBJ1-2
D: NA
CDR3: CASSYSSDSASGYTF
DNA: TGTGCCAGCAGTTACTCGAGTGACAGTGCTTCGGGCTACACCTTC

size: NA
V: TRBV2
J: TRBJ2-5
D: TRBD2
CDR3: CASSYGLAGQETQYF
DNA: TGTGCCAGCAGTTACGGACTAGCGGGCCAAGAGACCCAGTACTTC

size: NA
V: TRBV5-1
J: TRBJ1-1
D: NA
CDR3: CASSLDGGNTEAFF
DNA: TGCGCCAGCAGCTTGGACGGAGGCAACACTGAAGCTTTCTTT

size: NA
V: TRBV2
J: TRBJ1-5
D: NA
CDR3: CASRVWGNQPQHF
DNA: TGTGCCAGCAGGGTTTGGGGCAATCAGCCCCAGCATTTT

size: NA
V: TRBV7-8
J: TRBJ1-1
D: NA
CDR3: CASSSWTGNTEAFF
DNA: TGTGCCAGCAGCTCCTGGACGGGAAACACTGAAGCTTTCTTT

size: NA
V: TRBV9
J: TRBJ2-1
D: TRBD1
CDR3: CASSVGTGTGINEQFF
DNA: TGTGCCAGCAGCGTAGGAACCGGGACAGGGATAAATGAGCAGTTCTTC

size: NA
V: TRBV19
J: TRBJ2-7
D: TRBD2
CDR3: CASSTYLAGGQYEQYF
DNA: TGTGCCAGTAGCACCTACCTAGCGGGAGGGCAGTACGAGCAGTACTTC

size: NA
V: TRBV11-3
J: TRBJ2-1
D: TRBD2
CDR3: CASSLAGTSGSYEQFF
DNA: TGTGCCAGCAGCCTGGCCGGGACTAGCGGGAGTTATGAGCAGTTCTTC

size: NA
V: TRBV7-2
J: TRBJ2-1
D: TRBD2
CDR3: CASSLDGGSWTGEQFF
DNA: TGTGCCAGCAGCTTAGATGGCGGGAGTTGGACGGGTGAGCAGTTCTTC

size: NA
V: TRBV27
J: TRBJ1-2
D: TRBD1
CDR3: CASSRLPGQGAVGYGYTF
DNA: TGTGCCAGCAGTCGACTACCGGGACAGGGGGCTGTTGGGTATGGCTACACCTTC

size: NA
V: TRBV18
J: TRBJ2-1
D: NA
CDR3: CASSPQTKNNEQFF
DNA: TGTGCCAGCTCACCGCAGACTAAGAACAATGAGCAGTTCTTC

size: few
V: TRBV12-5
J: TRBJ2-1
D: NA
CDR3: CASGLAGGRNEQFF
DNA: TGTGCTAGTGGTTTGGCCGGGGGCCGTAATGAGCAGTTCTTC

size: NA
V: TRBV6-1
J: TRBJ2-7
D: NA
CDR3: CASSEAWDSPEYF
DNA: TGTGCCAGCAGTGAAGCGTGGGACTCACCTGAGTACTTC

size: NA
V: TRBV4-2
J: TRBJ2-5
D: TRBD2
CDR3: CASSQVSGGDQETQYF
DNA: TGTGCCAGCAGCCAAGTTTCGGGGGGAGATCAAGAGACCCAGTACTTC

size: few
V: TRBV20-1
J: TRBJ2-3
D: NA
CDR3: CSAGINTQYF
DNA: TGCAGTGCGGGAATTAATACGCAGTATTTT

size: NA
V: TRBV6-1
J: TRBJ1-5
D: TRBD1
CDR3: CASSSDRGSNQPQHF
DNA: TGTGCCAGCAGTTCGGACAGGGGGAGCAATCAGCCCCAGCATTTT

size: once
V: TRBV5-1
J: TRBJ2-1
D: NA
CDR3: CASSSGGISYNEQFF
DNA: TGCGCCAGCAGCAGCGGAGGGATCTCCTACAATGAGCAGTTCTTC

size: NA
V: TRBV6-6
J: TRBJ2-7
D: NA
CDR3: CASSHISRTSYEQYF
DNA: TGTGCCAGCAGTCACATCAGTAGGACTTCCTACGAGCAGTACTTC

size: NA
V: TRBV6-1
J: TRBJ1-5
D: NA
CDR3: CASRSGGAHQPQHF
DNA: TGTGCCAGCAGATCGGGCGGGGCCCATCAGCCCCAGCATTTT

size: NA
V: TRBV27
J: TRBJ2-7
D: TRBD2
CDR3: CASSSKPLGTSGRRNEQYF
DNA: TGTGCCAGCAGTTCAAAGCCGCTCGGGACTAGCGGGAGAAGAAACGAGCAGTACTTC

size: NA
V: TRBV19
J: TRBJ1-4
D: TRBD1
CDR3: CASTSTGADEKLFF
DNA: TGTGCCAGTACCTCGACAGGGGCGGATGAAAAACTGTTTTTT

size: NA
V: TRBV4-3
J: TRBJ1-4
D: NA
CDR3: CASSQGGASNEKLFF
DNA: TGCGCCAGCAGCCAGGGGGGCGCGTCTAATGAAAAACTGTTTTTT

size: NA
V: TRBV7-2
J: TRBJ2-1
D: NA
CDR3: CASSLAGTSPYNEQFF
DNA: TGTGCCAGCAGCTTAGCGGGTACTAGCCCCTACAATGAGCAGTTCTTC

size: NA
V: TRBV5-4
J: TRBJ2-1
D: TRBD2
CDR3: CASSTRTGTSYNEQFF
DNA: TGTGCCAGCAGCACCCGTACCGGGACTAGTTACAATGAGCAGTTCTTC

size: once
V: TRBV28
J: TRBJ2-7
D: NA
CDR3: CASSFPDRLYEQYF
DNA: TGTGCCAGCAGTTTCCCGGACAGACTCTACGAGCAGTACTTC

size: NA
V: TRBV7-6
J: TRBJ2-3
D: TRBD1
CDR3: CASSLGQGTTDTQYF
DNA: TGTGCCAGCAGCCTGGGACAGGGGACCACAGATACGCAGTATTTT